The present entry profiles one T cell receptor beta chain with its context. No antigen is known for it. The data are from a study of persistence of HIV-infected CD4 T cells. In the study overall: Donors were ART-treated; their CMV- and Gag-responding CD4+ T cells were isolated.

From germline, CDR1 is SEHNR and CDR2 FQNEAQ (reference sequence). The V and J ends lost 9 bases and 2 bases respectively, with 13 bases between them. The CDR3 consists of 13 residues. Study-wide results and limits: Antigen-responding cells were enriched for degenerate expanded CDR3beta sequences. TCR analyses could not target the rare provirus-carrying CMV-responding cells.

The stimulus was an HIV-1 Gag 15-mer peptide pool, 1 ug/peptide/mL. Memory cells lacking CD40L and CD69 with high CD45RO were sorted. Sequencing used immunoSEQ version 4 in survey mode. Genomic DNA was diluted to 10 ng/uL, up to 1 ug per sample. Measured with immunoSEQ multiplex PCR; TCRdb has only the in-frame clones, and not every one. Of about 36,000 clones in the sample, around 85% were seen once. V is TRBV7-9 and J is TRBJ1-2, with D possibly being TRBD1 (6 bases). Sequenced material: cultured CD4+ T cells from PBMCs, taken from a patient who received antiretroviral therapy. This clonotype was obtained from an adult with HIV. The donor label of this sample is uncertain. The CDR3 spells CASMIQGNYGYTF. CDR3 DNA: TGTGCCAGTATGATACAGGGAAACTATGGCTACACCTTC.